These 8 T cell receptor beta chains were sequenced from one sample in a study of blood T cell repertoires in COVID-19. TCRdb's copy holds only in-frame clones and misses some; the assay was immunoSEQ multiplex PCR. Among about 150,000 clones, about 80% were seen once, and the ten largest hold roughly 0.52%. The sequencing input was peripheral blood. The receptors here all came from a man aged 55 to 70 with acute or convalescent COVID-19.

The chain recombines TRBV5-1 with TRBJ2-7; TRBD1 aligns across 7 bases. The CDR3 length is 14 residues. Unmatched junction bases numbered 6, after V lost 1 base and J lost 5 bases. CDR1 and CDR2 from the germline V gene are SGHRS and YFSETQ. CDR3 in amino acids: CASSLQTTGNEQYF. In DNA, the CDR3 is TGCGCCAGCAGCTTGCAAACGACAGGGAACGAGCAGTACTTC.

About this clone itself: One junction end does not reproduce the germline sequence, and a read error may be involved. The V call is TRBV30, the J call TRBJ2-1; D perhaps matches TRBD2 (5 bases). Germline-derived CDR1 and CDR2 are GTSNPN and SVGIG (reference sequence). The CDR3 has 13 amino acids. CDR3: CAWSVQRTSPPIF. The CDR3 DNA reads TGTGCCTGGAGTGTACAGCGGACGTCCCCGCCGATCTTC.

This chain joins TRBV5-6 and TRBJ1-6; D ambiguous. The CDR3 consists of 16 residues. V was pared by 8 bases and J by 0 bases, with 15 bases between. From germline, CDR1 is SGHDT and CDR2 YYEEEE. The DNA of the CDR3 is TGTGCCAGTCAACCCGGGTCGAGCTCCTATAATTCACCCCTCCACTTT. This encodes CASQPGSSSYNSPLHF.

The chain couples TRBV5-1 to TRBJ2-7; 8 bases line up with TRBD2. V lost 0 bases to trimming and J lost 2 bases; unmatched junction nucleotides: 1. CDR1 is SGHRS and CDR2 is YFSETQ in the germline V gene. This CDR3 is built from 14 residues. CDR3 sequence reads: CASSLAGRAYEQYF. The CDR3 region has the DNA TGCGCCAGCAGCTTGGCCGGGAGGGCCTACGAGCAGTACTTC.

The chain uses TRBV5-4 and TRBJ2-2, with a possible D match to TRBD2 (6 bases). The germline V gene has CDR1 SGHNT and CDR2 YYREEE (reference sequence). Trimming stripped 4 bases from V and 5 bases from J, with 6 bases between. This CDR3 spans 12 amino acids. CDR3 coding DNA: TGTGCCAGCAGCGCGGGGACCGGGGAGCTGTTTTTT. Encoded protein: CASSAGTGELFF.

This CDR3 reads CASSSTPGHGAFF. CDR3 DNA: TGCGCCAGCAGCAGTACTCCGGGACACGGAGCTTTCTTT. The J gene is TRBJ1-1, the V gene TRBV4-1, with D perhaps TRBD1 (6 bases). V lost 5 bases and J 10 bases, leaving 17 bases between the germline ends. The CDR3 spans 13 residues. Germline V gives CDR1 MGHRA, CDR2 YSYEKL.

This chain joins TRBV19 and TRBJ2-2; 7 nucleotides align to TRBD2. The CDR3 consists of 13 residues. V lost 8 bases, J lost 6 bases, and 6 bases stayed unmatched. Germline assignment: CDR1 LNHDA and CDR2 SQIVND (reference sequence). Written as DNA, the CDR3 is TGTGCCAGTTCCTGGGGGGGATCCGGGGAGCTGTTTTTT. This sequence encodes CASSWGGSGELFF.

The chain carries TRBV5-5 and TRBJ1-2; no firm D call. The germline V and J ends were trimmed by 4 bases and 0 bases, with 10 bases remaining between them. This CDR3 has 14 amino acids. Germline CDR1 and CDR2: SGHKS and YYEKEE (reference sequence). CDR3 sequence (DNA): TGTGCCAGCAGCACCTGGGGAGCTAACTATGGCTACACCTTC. As protein: CASSTWGANYGYTF.